This entry lists 16 T cell receptor beta chains sequenced from one sample in a study of molecular identifiers for immune sequencing clone quantification. TCRdb itself ran the PCR reads through MiXCR, one entry per CDR3 protein. The sample holds about 640,000 distinct CDR3 sequences, 20% seen once. Input material: naive CD8+ T cells from blood, with Jurkat cell RNA spiked in. Subset described: FACS-sorted CD8+CD4-CCR7+CD45RA+ naive T cells. These receptor sequences come from a human donor in good health. Some libraries in this study had Jurkat cell RNA spiked in.

This clonotype was detected once. A much more abundant neighbour one base away suggests this may be a read error. The chain links TRBV5-3 to TRBJ2-2, with 7 positions matching TRBD2. TRBV5-3 is an open reading frame, and its role is uncertain. V trimming: 8 bases; J trimming: 4 bases; junction bases outside the gene matches: 14. The CDR3 runs 16 residues. CDR3 sequence (DNA): TGTGCCAGCAGCAGGGCGGGACGGGGGGTCACCGGGGAGCTGTTTTTT. Translation: CASSRAGRGVTGELFF.

This clonotype was recorded at least ten times. The chain couples TRBV4-1 to TRBJ2-7; D uncertain. The CDR3 sequence is 16 residues long. Trimming stripped 0 bases from V and 3 bases from J, with 15 bases between. Germline CDR1 and CDR2: MGHRA and YSYEKL. The CDR3, as DNA: TGCGCCAGCAGCCAAGACCCCACCCCCCACGACTACGAGCAGTACTTC. Protein: CASSQDPTPHDYEQYF.

On this clonotype itself: A read error may explain this, as a much larger clone is one base away. The rearrangement links TRBV6-5 to TRBJ1-5; no clear D gene. Germline loops: CDR1 MNHEY, CDR2 SVGAGI. The CDR3 has 13 residues. CDR3 coding DNA: TGTGCCAGCAGCCTGGGTTTTGGTCAGCTCCAGCATTTT. Residues: CASSLGFGQLQHF.

This clonotype was found many times. The CDR3 region is CASSFDTDTQYF. The CDR3 DNA reads as TGTGCCAGCAGCTTCGACACAGATACGCAGTATTTT. The chain recombines TRBV7-2 with TRBJ2-3, with unresolved D. Germline CDR1 is SGHTA and CDR2 is FQGNSA. This CDR3 spans 12 amino acids. Trimming shortened V by 3 bases and J by 2 bases, and 3 bases separated the two germline ends. The full variable domain, with the rest looked up from reference TRBV7-2 and TRBJ2-3, is GAGVSQSPSNKVTEKGKDVELRCDPISGHTALYWYRQSLGQGLEFLIYFQGNSAPDKSGLPSDRFSAERTGGSVSTLTIQRTQQEDSAVYLCASSFDTDTQYFGPGTRLTVL.

This clonotype was picked up a small number of times. As the CDR3 is not closed by the conserved phenylalanine or tryptophan, this likely results from a read error. The CDR3 is CASSQDANGYYEQYL. The CDR3 DNA reads TGCGCCAGCAGCCAAGATGCAAATGGCTACTACGAGCAGTACTTG. The chain links TRBV4-3 to TRBJ2-7; D remains ambiguous. Trimming shortened V by 0 bases and J by 3 bases, and 12 bases separated the two germline ends. Germline V gene sequence: CDR1 LGHNA, CDR2 YSLEER. This CDR3 has 15 residues.

Turning to this clonotype: A single base separates this from a much larger clone, so it may be a read error. As the CDR3 is not closed by the conserved phenylalanine or tryptophan, this likely results from a read error. The chain recombines TRBV5-3 with TRBJ2-3; D tentatively fits TRBD1 or TRBD2 (5 bases each). TRBV5-3 is identified as an open reading frame with a role that is uncertain. V lost 8 bases and J lost 8, with 21 bases in between. The CDR3 has 14 residues. CDR3 amino acids: CASSTGTALFTQYL. In DNA form, the CDR3 reads TGTGCCAGCAGCACCGGGACCGCTTTGTTTACGCAGTATCTT.

This clonotype was seen ten or more times. The chain joins TRBV12-3 or TRBV12-4 to TRBJ2-4, with D tentatively TRBD2 (6 bases). Deletions cut 1 base from V and 1 base from J, with 17 bases between. The length of the CDR3 is 18 residues. The CDR3 sequence is CASSLVWRESLAKNIQYF. For the CDR3, the DNA is TGTGCCAGCAGTTTAGTGTGGCGGGAATCCTTGGCCAAAAACATTCAGTACTTC.

This clonotype was seen a few times. The chain is built from TRBV14 and TRBJ2-7; D remains unclear. The CDR3 sequence is 14 residues long. V lost 3 bases and J 10 bases, leaving 19 bases between the germline ends. Germline V gene data show CDR1 as SGHDN and CDR2 as FVKESK. The CDR3 sequence is CASSHLRSGQRQYF. CDR3 in DNA: TGTGCCAGCAGCCACCTGAGGAGTGGTCAACGTCAGTACTTC.

Ten or more counts support this clonotype. The V gene is TRBV6-5, the J gene TRBJ2-7, with D possibly matching TRBD1 (5 bases). CDR3 length: 13 residues. In germline, CDR1 is MNHEY, CDR2 SVGAGI. The V gene lost 2 bases and the J gene lost 6 bases, with 11 bases spanning the gap. Here the CDR3 reads CASSYLGVGEQYF. The CDR3 nucleotides are TGTGCCAGCAGTTACCTAGGGGTAGGCGAGCAGTACTTC.

Notes on this clonotype: This may arise from a read error, as a much more abundant clone is one base away. Written as DNA, the CDR3 is TGTGCCAGCAGTCTTCGGCTACTGAACACTGAAGCTTTCTTT. It codes for CASSLRLLNTEAFF. V usage is TRBV28 and J usage is TRBJ1-1; D not certain. CDR1 MDHEN and CDR2 SYDVKM come from the germline V gene. This CDR3 region has 14 residues. Trimming left V 5 bases short and J 0 bases short, with 10 bases between.

This clonotype was seen repeatedly, ten times or more. This rearrangement joins TRBV12-3 or TRBV12-4 to TRBJ1-1; 9 nucleotides align to TRBD1. This CDR3 has 14 residues. Trimming took 4 bases from V and 5 from J; bases not matched to a gene: 5. CDR3 DNA sequence: TGTGCCAGCAGTTCGACAGGGGGACAAACTGAAGCTTTCTTT. This encodes CASSSTGGQTEAFF.

This clonotype has just a few counts. The J gene is TRBJ2-7, the V gene TRBV28, with 12 bases that match TRBD2. The junction had 17 bases not matched to a gene; V was cut back by 6 bases and J by 2 bases. This CDR3 has 19 residues. The germline V gene has CDR1 MDHEN and CDR2 SYDVKM. The CDR3: CASSPKGGRLAGETYEQYF. The CDR3 nucleotides are TGTGCCAGCAGCCCCAAGGGAGGGAGACTAGCGGGGGAGACCTACGAGCAGTACTTC.

V is TRBV27 and J is TRBJ2-7; weak D call: TRBD2 (5 bases). The CDR3 contains 14 residues. Trimming removed 6 bases from V and 1 base from J, with 13 bases in between. From germline, CDR1 is MNHEY and CDR2 SMNVEV (reference sequence). CDR3 sequence (DNA): TGTGCCAGCAGCTTCCGGGGAAAATCCTACGAGCAGTACTTC. It translates to CASSFRGKSYEQYF.

This clonotype came up many times. The chain uses TRBV2 and TRBJ1-4; no definite D call. Trimming took 10 bases from V and 8 from J, leaving 11 bases between them. CDR1 is SNHLY, CDR2 FYNNEI, per germline. CDR3 length: 11 amino acids. CDR3 amino acids: CAIPMGEKLFF. CDR3 DNA: TGTGCCATCCCGATGGGGGAAAAACTGTTTTTT.

This clonotype was observed at least ten times. The V and J genes are TRBV4-1 and TRBJ2-7; the match to TRBD1 covers 8 bases. This CDR3 spans 16 amino acids. The trim removed 0 bases at V and 2 bases at J, leaving 6 bases unmatched. Germline values: CDR1 MGHRA, CDR2 YSYEKL. The CDR3 here is CASSQDGQGSPYEQYF. Here the CDR3 DNA reads TGCGCCAGCAGCCAAGATGGACAGGGCAGCCCCTACGAGCAGTACTTC.

About this clonotype: Since a much larger clone is just one base distant, this may be a read error. The chain employs TRBV6-6 and TRBJ1-1; no definite D call. The CDR3 extends over 15 amino acids. The germline V and J ends were trimmed by 2 bases and 3 bases, with 13 bases remaining between them. In germline, CDR1 is MNHNY, CDR2 SVGAGI (reference sequence). The CDR3 nucleotides are TGTGCCAGCAGTTACGGCGTCAGCGTGGACACTGAAGCTTTCTTT. It translates to CASSYGVSVDTEAFF.